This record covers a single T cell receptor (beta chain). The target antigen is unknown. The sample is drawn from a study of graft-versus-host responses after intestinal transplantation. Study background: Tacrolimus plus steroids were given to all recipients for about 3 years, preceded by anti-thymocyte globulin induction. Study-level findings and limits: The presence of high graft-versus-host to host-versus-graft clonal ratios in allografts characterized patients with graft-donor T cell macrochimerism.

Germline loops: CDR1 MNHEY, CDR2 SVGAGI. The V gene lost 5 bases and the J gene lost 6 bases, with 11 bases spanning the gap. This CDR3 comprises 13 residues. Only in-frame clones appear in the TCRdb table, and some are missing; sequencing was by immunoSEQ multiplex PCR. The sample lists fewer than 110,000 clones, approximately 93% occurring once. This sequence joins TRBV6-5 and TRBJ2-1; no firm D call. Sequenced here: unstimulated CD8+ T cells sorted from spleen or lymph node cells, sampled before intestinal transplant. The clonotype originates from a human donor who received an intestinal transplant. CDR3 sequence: CASSLQQSNEQFF. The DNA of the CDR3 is TGTGCCAGCAGTCTCCAACAGTCCAATGAGCAGTTCTTC.